The 14 T cell receptor beta chains presented below share a single source sample, sequenced in a study of shared clonotypes between healthy human individuals. Using immunoSEQ multiplex PCR, the repertoire was profiled, and TCRdb retains in-frame clones only, with some absent. Found here are 2 million or so clones, roughly 94% of them singletons; the top ten hold more than 0.1%. The sample taken for sequencing was naive CD4+ T cells sorted from blood. Noted subset: CD45RA+ positively selected. The receptors come from a man in his late teens or twenties in good health.

This chain connects TRBV29-1 to TRBJ1-2; D remains ambiguous. From germline, CDR1 is SQVTM and CDR2 ANQGSEA. V was pared by 1 base and J by 1 base, with 10 bases between. The CDR3 loop spans 14 amino acids. The CDR3: CSVEACRFNYGYTF. CDR3 DNA: TGCAGCGTTGAAGCTTGCCGGTTTAACTATGGCTACACCTTC.

This clone was observed a handful of times. DNA of the CDR3: TGTGCCTGGGGACAGGGGTTCACTGAAGCTTTCTTT. This codes for CAWGQGFTEAFF. The V call is TRBV30, the J call TRBJ1-1; TRBD1 agrees at 9 bases. In germline, CDR1 is GTSNPN, CDR2 SVGIG (reference sequence). The CDR3 is made up of 12 amino acids. J lost 4 bases, V lost 5 bases, and 2 bases had no gene match.

Points on this clone: Other DNA sequences in the sample encode the same CDR3. The chain uses TRBV28 and TRBJ1-6; 10 bases are a match to TRBD1. This CDR3 spans 16 amino acids. Germline V lookup: CDR1 MDHEN, CDR2 SYDVKM. V lost 5 bases and J lost 1; bases outside the gene matches: 2. The CDR3 loop reads CASSGGQGSYNSPLHF. DNA for the CDR3: TGTGCCAGCAGTGGGGGACAGGGGTCCTATAATTCACCCCTCCACTTT.

This clone was recorded only once. This chain uses TRBV6-1 with TRBJ1-5, with TRBD1 matching over 10 bases. V shed 1 base and J 6 bases; nucleotides not matched to a gene: 3. The CDR3 loop spans 15 amino acids. CDR1 is MNHNS and CDR2 is SASEGT in the germline V gene. The CDR3 DNA reads TGTGCCAGCAGTGAAGGGACAGGGGGTTTTCAGCCCCAGCATTTT. It encodes CASSEGTGGFQPQHF.

The chain joins TRBV5-5 to TRBJ1-3; D not resolved. Germline V lookup: CDR1 SGHKS, CDR2 YYEKEE (reference sequence). V was clipped by 3 bases and J by 0 bases, with 4 bases between them. The CDR3 sequence is 13 residues long. The CDR3 DNA is TGTGCCAGCAGCTGGGTCTCTGGAAACACCATATATTTT. Translating gives CASSWVSGNTIYF.

A few counts support this clone. This chain links TRBV27 with TRBJ1-2, with D possibly being TRBD1 (5 bases). Trimming stripped 0 bases from V and 4 bases from J, with 9 bases between. Germline V lookup: CDR1 MNHEY, CDR2 SMNVEV (reference sequence). CDR3 size: 14 residues. The CDR3 nucleotides are TGTGCCAGCAGTTTATCCAGGGCACCCTATGGCTACACCTTC. Translation: CASSLSRAPYGYTF.

The chain uses TRBV4-1 and TRBJ1-5, with TRBD1 matching 10 bases. V lost 1 base to trimming and J lost 3 bases; unmatched junction nucleotides: 3. Germline CDR1 and CDR2: MGHRA and YSYEKL. This CDR3 is built from 16 residues. CDR3 amino acids: CASSQGGTGDNQPQHF. DNA for the CDR3: TGCGCCAGCAGCCAAGGGGGGACAGGGGACAATCAGCCCCAGCATTTT.

To note about this clone: A single base separates this from a much larger clone, so it may be a read error. The conserved final phenylalanine or tryptophan is absent from the CDR3, which likely points to a read error. The chain recombines TRBV19 with TRBJ2-7, with TRBD1 matching 8 bases. This CDR3 has 14 amino acids. The germline CDR1 and CDR2 sequences are LNHDA and SQIVND (reference sequence). The J segment lost 2 bases and the V segment lost 7 bases, leaving 7 bases of the junction unmatched. The CDR3 region is CASTQGTGPYEQYL. The CDR3 nucleotides are TGTGCCAGTACTCAAGGGACAGGACCCTACGAGCAGTACCTC.

V and J are TRBV7-8 and TRBJ2-2; D is unresolved. V shed 0 bases and J shed 4 bases, with 12 bases lying between them. The CDR3 is 16 residues long. The V gene's germline CDR1 is SGHVS and CDR2 FQNEAQ. CDR3 residues: CASSLAYTPGTGELFF. The CDR3 coding sequence is TGTGCCAGCAGCTTAGCGTACACTCCGGGCACCGGGGAGCTGTTTTTT.

CDR3 sequence reads: CASSLGEGLGYGYTF. The CDR3 region has the DNA TGCGCCAGCAGCTTGGGCGAGGGGCTAGGCTATGGCTACACCTTC. The chain employs TRBV5-1 and TRBJ1-2; tentatively, D is TRBD1 (5 bases). The V gene's germline CDR1 is SGHRS and CDR2 YFSETQ. The CDR3 extends over 15 amino acids. The V and J ends lost 0 bases and 4 bases respectively, with 13 bases between them.

Comment on this clone: Within the sample, other DNA sequences also encode this same CDR3. The chain couples TRBV2 to TRBJ2-2, with D perhaps TRBD2 (6 bases). With 7 bases removed from V and 3 bases from J, the gap between germline ends came to 6 bases. This CDR3 spans 12 amino acids. Germline assignment: CDR1 SNHLY and CDR2 FYNNEI. The CDR3 reads CASTGDTGELFF. CDR3 bases: TGTGCCAGCACGGGGGACACCGGGGAGCTGTTTTTT.

This clone was seen only a few times. The chain uses TRBV19 and TRBJ1-6, with D unclear. The CDR3 has 14 residues. Germline V gene data show CDR1 as LNHDA and CDR2 as SQIVND (reference sequence). The V end was cut by 4 bases, the J end by 5 bases, with 9 bases between. The CDR3 DNA is TGTGCCAGTAGTAAGGCAGCTGATAATTCACCCCTCCACTTT. This codes for CASSKAADNSPLHF.

This clone was found once. CDR3 DNA: TGTGCCAGCAGCCCAGGGGGCGGACTGAGCAAAACCAATGGCTACACCTTC. Translation gives CASSPGGGLSKTNGYTF. The V call is TRBV7-2, the J call TRBJ1-2, with 8 bases that match TRBD1. Per the germline V gene, CDR1 is SGHTA and CDR2 is FQGNSA. V shed 5 bases and J 6 bases; nucleotides not matched to a gene: 17. The CDR3 extends over 17 amino acids. The full variable domain, in which reference TRBV7-2 and TRBJ1-2 provide the parts outside the CDR3, is GAGVSQSPSNKVTEKGKDVELRCDPISGHTALYWYRQSLGQGLEFLIYFQGNSAPDKSGLPSDRFSAERTGGSVSTLTIQRTQQEDSAVYLCASSPGGGLSKTNGYTFGSGTRLTVV.

V gene TRBV5-1 combines with J gene TRBJ2-7; TRBD1 or TRBD2 may be the D gene (5 bases each). Trimming took 5 bases from V and 5 from J, leaving 14 bases between them. Germline V gene data show CDR1 as SGHRS and CDR2 as YFSETQ. This CDR3 is 13 amino acids long. The CDR3 nucleotides read TGCGCCAGCAGGGCGGGCAGGGACCACGAGCAGTACTTC. Protein product: CASRAGRDHEQYF.